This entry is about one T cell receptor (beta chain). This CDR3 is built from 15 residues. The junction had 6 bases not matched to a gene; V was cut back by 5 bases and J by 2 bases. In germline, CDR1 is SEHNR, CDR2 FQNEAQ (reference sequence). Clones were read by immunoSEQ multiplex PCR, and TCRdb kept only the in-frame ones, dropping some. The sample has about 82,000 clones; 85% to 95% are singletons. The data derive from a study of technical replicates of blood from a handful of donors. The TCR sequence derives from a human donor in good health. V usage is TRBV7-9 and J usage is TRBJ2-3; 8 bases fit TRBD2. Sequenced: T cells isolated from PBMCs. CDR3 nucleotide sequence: TGTGCCAGCAGCCGAGCGGGAGCCCCCACAGATACGCAGTATTTT. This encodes CASSRAGAPTDTQYF.